This T cell receptor beta chain emerged from a study of blood T cell repertoires in COVID-19. In the authors' methods: Counts of nucleated cells, estimated from reference gene primer amplification, were obtained. Libraries were prepared by immunoSEQ multiplex PCR; TCRdb keeps only in-frame clonotypes and omits some of them. V and J calls and clone size are copied from that table; D and trimming were computed from the DNA. The sample lists more than 200,000 clones; 81% were seen once. Germline V lookup: CDR1 SQVTM, CDR2 ANQGSEA. Trimming pared 6 bases from V and 6 bases from J, leaving 18 bases between. CDR3 length: 13 amino acids.

This sequence originates from a woman older than 75 with acute or convalescent COVID-19. V and J are TRBV29-1 and TRBJ2-7, with D tentatively TRBD1 (6 bases). What was sequenced was peripheral blood. The CDR3 protein is CSVPRPGEGEQYF. The CDR3 region has the DNA TGCAGCGTGCCTCGGCCAGGGGAAGGCGAGCAGTACTTC.